The 23 T cell receptor beta chains reported below all come from one sample, sequenced in a study of patients and donors after allogeneic stem cell transplantation. TCRdb reanalysed the RT-PCR reads using MiXCR and keeps one entry per CDR3 protein. Altogether roughly 190,000 distinct CDR3 sequences are present, about 40% being singletons, with the ten largest covering 33%. The source material was blood, either unsorted or a sorted T cell fraction (not recorded which). The receptors originated from a human donor who was either an allogeneic HSCT recipient or a stem cell or donor lymphocyte infusion donor (not recorded which). It is not recorded whose cells these are; they may come from a transplant donor.

The CDR3 DNA reads TGCAGTGCTAGAGATCCTCTAGCAGCTGGTGAGCAGTTCTTC. It yields the protein CSARDPLAAGEQFF. The chain combines TRBV20-1 with TRBJ2-1, with D maybe TRBD2 (5 bases). Germline V lookup: CDR1 DFQATT, CDR2 SNEGSKA (reference sequence). CDR3 length: 14 amino acids. Trimming took off 0 bases at V and 9 bases at J, with 15 bases between the two ends.

This rearrangement joins TRBV6-5 to TRBJ2-5, with D unclear. V was trimmed by 1 base and J by 4 bases, leaving 7 bases between them. There are 13 residues in the CDR3. Germline CDR1 and CDR2: MNHEY and SVGAGI. CDR3 nucleotide sequence: TGTGCCAGCAGTTACTTGCCTGGAGAGACCCAGTACTTC. Protein product: CASSYLPGETQYF.

The V and J genes are TRBV4-2 and TRBJ2-1; possible D gene TRBD1, 5 bases. Between the trimmed V and J ends, which lost 0 bases and 7 bases, there was a span of 16 bases. This CDR3 has 16 residues. Germline lookup yields CDR1 LGHNA and CDR2 YNFKEQ. CDR3 in DNA: TGTGCCAGCAGCCAAGACCCAGGGCCCCAGTGGAATGAGCAGTTCTTC. Translated, it gives CASSQDPGPQWNEQFF.

This clonotype has just one count. This chain links TRBV20-1 with TRBJ1-2; TRBD1 matches at 10 bases. The CDR3 has 14 residues. Germline V gives CDR1 DFQATT, CDR2 SNEGSKA (reference sequence). CDR3 nucleotides: TGCAGAACACAACATGGGACAGGGGTCTATGGCTACACCTTC. It encodes CRTQHGTGVYGYTF.

This sequence joins TRBV29-1 and TRBJ1-4, with D uncertain. Trimming removed 0 bases at V and 6 bases at J, with 11 bases between. CDR1 is SQVTM, CDR2 ANQGSEA, per germline. CDR3 length: 14 amino acids. The CDR3 sequence: CSVEDRGVDEKLFF. CDR3 bases: TGCAGCGTTGAAGATCGGGGAGTTGATGAAAAACTGTTTTTT.

This clonotype was counted between two and nine times. The J gene is TRBJ2-1, the V gene TRBV29-1, with TRBD2 matching 11 bases. In germline, CDR1 is SQVTM, CDR2 ANQGSEA. V lost 2 bases, J lost 7 bases, and 4 bases stayed unmatched. CDR3 size: 14 residues. The chain's CDR3 is CSVEQRLAGNEQFF. The CDR3, as DNA: TGCAGCGTTGAACAGCGACTAGCGGGAAATGAGCAGTTCTTC.

This rearrangement joins TRBV12-3 or TRBV12-4 to TRBJ1-1; tentatively, D is TRBD1 (5 bases). The CDR3 extends over 15 amino acids. V was cut by 0 bases and J by 5 bases, with 13 bases left in between. The CDR3 bases are TGTGCCAGCAGTTTAGCGCTGGGACTGTGGACTGAAGCTTTCTTT. As protein: CASSLALGLWTEAFF.

Only a few counts were recorded for this clonotype. This chain links TRBV29-1 with TRBJ1-1, with D hard to call. V lost 7 bases and J lost 3, with 12 bases in between. CDR3 length: 12 residues. Germline CDR1 and CDR2: SQVTM and ANQGSEA. CDR3 sequence (DNA): TGCAGCGCCTCACATCTGGACACTGAAGCTTTCTTT. Amino acids: CSASHLDTEAFF.

This clonotype was observed a handful of times. The genes are TRBV29-1 and TRBJ1-2; D is ambiguous. The CDR3 loop spans 13 amino acids. CDR1 is SQVTM, CDR2 ANQGSEA, per germline. Trimming left V 4 bases short and J 4 bases short, with 13 bases between. CDR3 residues: CSVGAARVYGYTF. The CDR3 bases are TGCAGCGTTGGAGCGGCCCGGGTCTATGGCTACACCTTC.

This chain connects TRBV7-3 to TRBJ2-2; 13 bases line up with TRBD2. The CDR3 runs 16 residues. V lost 4 bases and J lost 4; bases outside the gene matches: 3. Germline lookup yields CDR1 SGHTA and CDR2 FQGTGA. CDR3 sequence: CASSSGLAGVTGELFF. The DNA for the CDR3 is TGTGCCAGCAGCTCCGGACTAGCGGGAGTCACCGGGGAGCTGTTTTTT.

This clonotype was seen a few times. The gene calls are TRBV12-3 or TRBV12-4 and TRBJ1-1; no reliable D call. The CDR3 runs to 14 residues. V lost 6 bases and J lost 0, with 11 bases in between. CDR3 in DNA: TGTGCCAGCAGCCTCTTTGAGCTGAACACTGAAGCTTTCTTT. Amino acid sequence: CASSLFELNTEAFF.

V gene TRBV28 combines with J gene TRBJ2-7; weak D call: TRBD1 (6 bases). The CDR3 contains 13 residues. Germline V gives CDR1 MDHEN, CDR2 SYDVKM. V lost 6 bases and J lost 6, with 15 bases in between. CDR3 in amino acids: CASSRDIQGEQYF. The CDR3 DNA reads as TGTGCCAGCAGCCGGGACATCCAAGGCGAGCAGTACTTC.

The gene calls are TRBV7-2 and TRBJ2-1; D unclear. Germline V lookup: CDR1 SGHTA, CDR2 FQGNSA. There are 17 residues in the CDR3. V lost 5 bases, J lost 3 bases, and 20 bases lay in between. Here the CDR3 DNA reads TGTGCCAGCAGCGACGACTTTCCCCAACCTTTCTACAATGAGCAGTTCTTC. Its translation is CASSDDFPQPFYNEQFF.

A few counts support this clonotype. The chain joins TRBV12-3 or TRBV12-4 to TRBJ1-6; the match to TRBD1 covers 9 bases. Trimming took 5 bases from V and 7 from J; bases not matched to a gene: 12. The CDR3 covers 17 residues. Here the CDR3 reads CASSRPQGAPGNSPLHF. The CDR3 nucleotides read TGTGCCAGCAGTCGACCACAGGGGGCGCCGGGGAATTCACCCCTCCACTTT.

This sequence joins TRBV18 and TRBJ1-1; 8 bases fit TRBD1. V shed 3 bases and J 4 bases; nucleotides not matched to a gene: 7. CDR3 length: 15 amino acids. The germline CDR1 and CDR2 sequences are KGHSH and LQKENI. The CDR3 DNA follows: TGTGCCAGCTCACCCCTGGGACAGGCGGGCACTGAAGCTTTCTTT. Its translation: CASSPLGQAGTEAFF.

This clonotype has just a few counts. The chain uses TRBV7-9 and TRBJ2-1; the match to TRBD1 covers 10 bases. V was clipped by 5 bases and J by 16 bases; unmatched bases: 5. CDR1 is SEHNR and CDR2 is FQNEAQ in the germline V gene (reference sequence). CDR3 length: 11 amino acids. CDR3 nucleotides: TGTGCCAGCAGCGCGGACAGGGGGATCTTCTTC. It encodes CASSADRGIFF.

The chain employs TRBV7-2 and TRBJ1-1; a possible D gene is TRBD1 (6 bases). Germline assignment: CDR1 SGHTA and CDR2 FQGNSA. V gave up 3 bases and J gave up 3 bases, with 17 bases separating them. The CDR3 is 16 residues long. CDR3 sequence reads: CASSFPNGGGDTEAFF. The CDR3 nucleotides are TGTGCCAGCAGCTTCCCGAACGGGGGCGGGGACACTGAAGCTTTCTTT. The whole variable domain, filled in from reference TRBV7-2 and TRBJ1-1, reads GAGVSQSPSNKVTEKGKDVELRCDPISGHTALYWYRQSLGQGLEFLIYFQGNSAPDKSGLPSDRFSAERTGGSVSTLTIQRTQQEDSAVYLCASSFPNGGGDTEAFFGQGTRLTVV.

The chain is built from TRBV7-2 and TRBJ2-1; the match to TRBD2 covers 11 bases. Germline lookup yields CDR1 SGHTA and CDR2 FQGNSA. Unmatched junction bases numbered 17, after V lost 10 bases and J lost 0 bases. This CDR3 is 19 amino acids long. CDR3 bases: TGTGCCACCAATTTCCCGACTAGCGGGACCTCACCCTCCTACAATGAGCAGTTCTTC. It encodes CATNFPTSGTSPSYNEQFF.

About this clonotype: Germline is not matched at one junction end, which may reflect a read error. V usage is TRBV7-7 and J usage is TRBJ2-7; D not resolved. The CDR3 consists of 13 residues. Per germline, CDR1 SSHAT and CDR2 FNYEAQ (reference sequence). The CDR3 loop reads CASSLGQFYEQYF. The CDR3 coding sequence is TGTGCTAGCAGCTTGGGTCAGTTCTACGAGCAGTACTTC.

The gene calls are TRBV24-1 and TRBJ1-5; tentative D call: TRBD1 (5 bases). Germline V gives CDR1 KGHDR, CDR2 SFDVKD. There are 14 residues in the CDR3. Trimming left V 1 base short and J 7 bases short, with 10 bases between. The CDR3 DNA sequence: TGTGCCACCAGTGATTTCGGGACGGGGCAGCCCCAGCATTTT. The encoded protein is CATSDFGTGQPQHF.

The chain couples TRBV21-1 to TRBJ2-1; TRBD2, the table's D call, lacks a check against the DNA. TRBV21-1 is a pseudogene locus. The CDR3 is made up of 16 amino acids. The CDR3 sequence is CASSKGPSGKHSEQFF. DNA for the CDR3: TGTGCCAGCAGCAAAGGGCCCAGCGGCAAGCACAGTGAGCAGTTCTTC.

The chain carries TRBV7-2 and TRBJ2-3; 12 bases fit TRBD2. V shed 5 bases and J 0 bases; nucleotides not matched to a gene: 6. Germline V gene lookup returns CDR1 SGHTA and CDR2 FQGNSA. The length of the CDR3 is 17 residues. Written as DNA, the CDR3 is TGTGCCAGCAGCCACCGACTAGCGGGAGCCAGCACAGATACGCAGTATTTT. Protein sequence: CASSHRLAGASTDTQYF.

V and J are TRBV2 and TRBJ2-5; D is ambiguous. The V gene lost 3 bases and the J gene lost 5 bases, with 10 bases spanning the gap. The CDR3 runs to 13 residues. Germline V gives CDR1 SNHLY, CDR2 FYNNEI. The CDR3 loop is CASSDPANETQYF. The CDR3 DNA sequence: TGTGCCAGCAGTGACCCAGCTAATGAGACCCAGTACTTC.